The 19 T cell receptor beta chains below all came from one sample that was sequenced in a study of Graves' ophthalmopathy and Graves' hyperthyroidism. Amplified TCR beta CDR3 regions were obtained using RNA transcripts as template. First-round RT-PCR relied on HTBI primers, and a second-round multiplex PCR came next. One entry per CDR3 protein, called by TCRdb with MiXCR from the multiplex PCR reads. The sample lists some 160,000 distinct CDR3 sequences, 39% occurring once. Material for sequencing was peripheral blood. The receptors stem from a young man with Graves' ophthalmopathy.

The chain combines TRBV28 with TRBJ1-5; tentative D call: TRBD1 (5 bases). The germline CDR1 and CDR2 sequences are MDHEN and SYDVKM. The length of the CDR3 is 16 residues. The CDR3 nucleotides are TGTGCGAACCAGCAGGAGGGGCAGGAGATAATCAAGCCCCAGCATTTT. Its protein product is CANQQEGQEIIKPQHF. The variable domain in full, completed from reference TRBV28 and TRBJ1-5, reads DVKVTQSSRYLVKRTGEKVFLECVQDMDHENMFWYRQDPGLGLRLIYFSYDVKMKEKGDIPEGYSVSREKKERFSLILESASTNQTSMYLCANQQEGQEIIKPQHFGDGTRLSIL.

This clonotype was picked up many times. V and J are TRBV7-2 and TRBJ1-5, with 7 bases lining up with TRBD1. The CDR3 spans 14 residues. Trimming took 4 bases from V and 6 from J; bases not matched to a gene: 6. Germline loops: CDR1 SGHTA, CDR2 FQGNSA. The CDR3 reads CASSSGTEFQPQHF. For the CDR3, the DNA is TGTGCCAGCAGCTCCGGGACAGAATTTCAGCCCCAGCATTTT.

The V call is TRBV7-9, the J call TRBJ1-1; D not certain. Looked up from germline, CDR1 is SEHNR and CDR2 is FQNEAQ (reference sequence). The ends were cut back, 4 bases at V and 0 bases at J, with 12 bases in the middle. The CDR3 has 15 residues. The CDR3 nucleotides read TGTGCCAGCAGCTCGTCCTTTAAAATGAACACTGAAGCTTTCTTT. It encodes CASSSSFKMNTEAFF.

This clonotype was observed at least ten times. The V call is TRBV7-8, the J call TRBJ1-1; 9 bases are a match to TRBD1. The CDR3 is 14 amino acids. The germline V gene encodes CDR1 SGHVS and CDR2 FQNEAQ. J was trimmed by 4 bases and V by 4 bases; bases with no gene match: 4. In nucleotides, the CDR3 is TGTGCCAGCAGCTGGGGGGACAGGGTCACTGAAGCTTTCTTT. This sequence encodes CASSWGDRVTEAFF.

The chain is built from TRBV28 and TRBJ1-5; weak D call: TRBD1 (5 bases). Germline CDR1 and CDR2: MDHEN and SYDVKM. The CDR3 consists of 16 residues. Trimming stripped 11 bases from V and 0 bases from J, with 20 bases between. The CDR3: CASGAGPIHSNQPQHF. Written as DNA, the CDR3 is TGTGCCTCCGGGGCAGGGCCTATTCATAGCAATCAGCCCCAGCATTTT.

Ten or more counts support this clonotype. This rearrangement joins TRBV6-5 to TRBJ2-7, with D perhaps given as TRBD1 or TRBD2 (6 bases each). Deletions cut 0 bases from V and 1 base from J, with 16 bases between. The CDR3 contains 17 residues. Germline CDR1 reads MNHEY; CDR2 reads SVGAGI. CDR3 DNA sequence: TGTGCCAGCAGTTACTCCACGGGGGCGGGGATATCCTACGAGCAGTACTTC. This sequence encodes CASSYSTGAGISYEQYF.

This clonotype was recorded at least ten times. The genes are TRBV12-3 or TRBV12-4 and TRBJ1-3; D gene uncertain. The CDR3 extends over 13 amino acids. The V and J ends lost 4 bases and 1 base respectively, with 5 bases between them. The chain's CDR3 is CASSYFSGNTIYF. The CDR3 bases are TGTGCCAGCAGTTACTTTTCTGGAAACACCATATATTTT.

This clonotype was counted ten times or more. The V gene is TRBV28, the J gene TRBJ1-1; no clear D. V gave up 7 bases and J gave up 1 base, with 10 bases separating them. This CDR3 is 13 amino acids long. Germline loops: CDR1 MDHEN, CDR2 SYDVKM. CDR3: CASTPLSNTEAFF. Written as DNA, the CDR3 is TGTGCCAGCACGCCCCTTTCGAACACTGAAGCTTTCTTT.

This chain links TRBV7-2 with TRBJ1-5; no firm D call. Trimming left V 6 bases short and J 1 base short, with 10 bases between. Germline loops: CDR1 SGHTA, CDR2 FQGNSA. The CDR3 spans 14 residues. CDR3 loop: CASSIMGSNQPQHF. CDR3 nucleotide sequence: TGTGCCAGCAGTATTATGGGAAGCAATCAGCCCCAGCATTTT.

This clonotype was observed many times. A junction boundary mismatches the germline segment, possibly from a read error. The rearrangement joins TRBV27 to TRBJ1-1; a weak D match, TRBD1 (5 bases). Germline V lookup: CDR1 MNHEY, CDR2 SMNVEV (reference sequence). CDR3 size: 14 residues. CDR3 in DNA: TGTGCCAGCAGTTTCGGGGGGTTCAGCACTGAAACTTTCTTT. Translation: CASSFGGFSTETFF.

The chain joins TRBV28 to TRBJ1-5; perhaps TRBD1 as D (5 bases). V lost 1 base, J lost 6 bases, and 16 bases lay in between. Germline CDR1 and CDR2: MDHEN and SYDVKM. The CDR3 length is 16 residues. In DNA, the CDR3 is TGTGCCAGCAGTTTATCTACCGGACATTCCTTTCAGCCCCAGCATTTT. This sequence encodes CASSLSTGHSFQPQHF.

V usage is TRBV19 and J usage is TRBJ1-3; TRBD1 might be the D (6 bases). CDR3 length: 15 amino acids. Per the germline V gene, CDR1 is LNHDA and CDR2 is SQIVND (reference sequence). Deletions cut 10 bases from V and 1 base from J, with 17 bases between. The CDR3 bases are TGTGCCACCCAAAAATCGGGACAATCTGGAAACACCATATATTTT. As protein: CATQKSGQSGNTIYF.

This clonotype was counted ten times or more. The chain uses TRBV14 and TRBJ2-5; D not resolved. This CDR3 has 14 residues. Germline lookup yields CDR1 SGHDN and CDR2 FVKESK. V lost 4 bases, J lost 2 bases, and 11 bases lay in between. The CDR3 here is CASSRRVLQETQYF. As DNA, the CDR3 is TGTGCCAGCAGCCGACGGGTACTTCAAGAGACCCAGTACTTC.

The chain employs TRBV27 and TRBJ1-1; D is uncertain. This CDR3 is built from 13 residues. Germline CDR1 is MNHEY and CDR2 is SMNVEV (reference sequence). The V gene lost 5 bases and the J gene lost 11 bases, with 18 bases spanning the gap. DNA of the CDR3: TGTGCCAGCAGTCCCCGGCGGGCCCGTTTTGCTTTCTTT. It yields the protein CASSPRRARFAFF.

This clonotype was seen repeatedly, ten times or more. The CDR3 protein is CAWSGLAGPYEQYF. The DNA of the CDR3 is TGTGCCTGGAGTGGACTAGCGGGGCCCTACGAGCAGTACTTC. The V call is TRBV30, the J call TRBJ2-7; 11 bases are shared with TRBD2. V gave up 1 base and J gave up 2 bases; unmatched junction bases: 1. The length of the CDR3 is 14 residues. Germline V lookup: CDR1 GTSNPN, CDR2 SVGIG (reference sequence).

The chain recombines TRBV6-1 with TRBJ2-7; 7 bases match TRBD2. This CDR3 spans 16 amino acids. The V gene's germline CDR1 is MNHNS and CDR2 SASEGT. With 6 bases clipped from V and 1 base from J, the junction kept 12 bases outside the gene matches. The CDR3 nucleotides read TGTGCCAGCAGGCACGGAGGTAGCGGGCCTTCCTACGAGCAGTACTTC. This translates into CASRHGGSGPSYEQYF.

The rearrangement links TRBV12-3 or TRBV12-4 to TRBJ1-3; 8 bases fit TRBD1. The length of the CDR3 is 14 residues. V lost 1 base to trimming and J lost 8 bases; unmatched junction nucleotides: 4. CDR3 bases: TGTGCCAGCAGTTTAGGGACAGGGTGGGACACCATATATTTT. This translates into CASSLGTGWDTIYF.

The DNA for the CDR3 is TGCAGCGTTGAAGGTCTCGGGACAGGAAACATTCAGTACTTC. This gives the protein CSVEGLGTGNIQYF. The J gene is TRBJ2-4, the V gene TRBV29-1, with TRBD1 matching over 8 bases. Germline CDR1 reads SQVTM; CDR2 reads ANQGSEA. The CDR3 is 14 residues long. V dropped 1 base and J dropped 6; count of bases not matched to a gene: 5.

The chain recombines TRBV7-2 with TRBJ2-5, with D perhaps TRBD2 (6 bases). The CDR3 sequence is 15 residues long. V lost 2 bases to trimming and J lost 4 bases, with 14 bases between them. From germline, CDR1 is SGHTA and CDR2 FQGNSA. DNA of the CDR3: TGTGCCAGCAGCTTAAATCCGGGACTCGGAGAGACCCAGTACTTC. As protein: CASSLNPGLGETQYF.